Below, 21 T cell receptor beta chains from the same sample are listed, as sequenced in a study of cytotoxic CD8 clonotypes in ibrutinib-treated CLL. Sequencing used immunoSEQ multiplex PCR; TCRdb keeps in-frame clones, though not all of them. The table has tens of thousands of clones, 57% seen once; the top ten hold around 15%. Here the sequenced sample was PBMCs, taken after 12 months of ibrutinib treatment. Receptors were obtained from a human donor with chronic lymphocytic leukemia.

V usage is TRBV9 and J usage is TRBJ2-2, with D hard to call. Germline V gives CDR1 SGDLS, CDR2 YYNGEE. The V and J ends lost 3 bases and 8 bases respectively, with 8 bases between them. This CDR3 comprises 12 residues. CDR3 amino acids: CASSGGLGELFF. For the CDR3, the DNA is TGTGCCAGCAGCGGGGGTTTGGGGGAGCTGTTTTTT.

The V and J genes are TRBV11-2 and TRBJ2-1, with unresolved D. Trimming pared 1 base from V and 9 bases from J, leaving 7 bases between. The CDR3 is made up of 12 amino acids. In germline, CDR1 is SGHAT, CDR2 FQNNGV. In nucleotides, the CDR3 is TGTGCCAGCAGCTTAGTAAGGAGTGAGCAGTTCTTC. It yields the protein CASSLVRSEQFF.

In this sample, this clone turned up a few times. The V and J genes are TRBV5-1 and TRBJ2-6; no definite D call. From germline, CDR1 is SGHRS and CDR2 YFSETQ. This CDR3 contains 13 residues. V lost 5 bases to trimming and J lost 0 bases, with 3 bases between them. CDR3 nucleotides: TGCGCCAGCAGTCCCTCTGGGGCCAACGTCCTGACTTTC. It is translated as CASSPSGANVLTF.

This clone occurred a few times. In DNA, the CDR3 is TGTGCCGCGGGACAGAGTTACGAGCAGTACTTC. This translates into CAAGQSYEQYF. This sequence joins TRBV10-3 and TRBJ2-7; a weak D match, TRBD1 (7 bases). The germline V gene encodes CDR1 ENHRY and CDR2 SYGVKD. This CDR3 is 11 amino acids long. V was shortened by 11 bases and J by 4 bases, with 12 bases between the two germline ends.

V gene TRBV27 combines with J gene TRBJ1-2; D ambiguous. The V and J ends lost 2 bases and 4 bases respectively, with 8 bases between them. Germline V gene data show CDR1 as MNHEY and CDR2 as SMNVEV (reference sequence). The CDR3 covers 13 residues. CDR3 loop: CASSLHGSYGYTF. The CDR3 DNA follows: TGTGCCAGCAGTTTACACGGGTCCTATGGCTACACCTTC.

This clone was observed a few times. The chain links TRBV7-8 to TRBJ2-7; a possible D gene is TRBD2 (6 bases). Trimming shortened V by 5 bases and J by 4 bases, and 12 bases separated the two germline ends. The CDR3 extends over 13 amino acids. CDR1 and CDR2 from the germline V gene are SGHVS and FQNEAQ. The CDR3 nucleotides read TGTGCCAGCAGCGCCGGAGGGCCTTACGAGCAGTACTTC. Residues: CASSAGGPYEQYF.

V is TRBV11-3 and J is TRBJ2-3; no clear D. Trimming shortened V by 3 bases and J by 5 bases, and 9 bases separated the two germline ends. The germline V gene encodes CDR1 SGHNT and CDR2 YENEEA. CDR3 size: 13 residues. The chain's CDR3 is CASSFSSRDTQYF. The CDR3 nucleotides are TGTGCCAGCAGCTTTTCGTCGAGAGATACGCAGTATTTT. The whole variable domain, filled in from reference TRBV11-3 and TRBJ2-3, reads EAGVVQSPRYKIIEKKQPVAFWCNPISGHNTLYWYLQNLGQGPELLIRYENEEAVDDSQLPKDRFSAERLKGVDSTLKIQPAELGDSAVYLCASSFSSRDTQYFGPGTRLTVL.

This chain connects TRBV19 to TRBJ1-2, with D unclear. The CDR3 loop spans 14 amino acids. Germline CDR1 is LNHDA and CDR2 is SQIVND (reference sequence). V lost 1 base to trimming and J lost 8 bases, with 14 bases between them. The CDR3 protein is CASSIARGGVGYTF. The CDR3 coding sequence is TGTGCCAGTAGTATAGCCCGGGGAGGAGTAGGCTACACCTTC.

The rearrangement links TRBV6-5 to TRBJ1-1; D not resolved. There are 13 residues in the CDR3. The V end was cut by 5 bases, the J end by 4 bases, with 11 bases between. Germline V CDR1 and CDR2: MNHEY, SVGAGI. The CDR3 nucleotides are TGTGCCAGCAGTAAGGGTGGGATCACTGAAGCTTTCTTT. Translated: CASSKGGITEAFF.

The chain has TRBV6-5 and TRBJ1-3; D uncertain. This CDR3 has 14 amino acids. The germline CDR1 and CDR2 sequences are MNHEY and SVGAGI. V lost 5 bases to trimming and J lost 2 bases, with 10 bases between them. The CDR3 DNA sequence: TGTGCCAGCAGTCCCGGCAGACCTGGAAACACCATATATTTT. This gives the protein CASSPGRPGNTIYF.

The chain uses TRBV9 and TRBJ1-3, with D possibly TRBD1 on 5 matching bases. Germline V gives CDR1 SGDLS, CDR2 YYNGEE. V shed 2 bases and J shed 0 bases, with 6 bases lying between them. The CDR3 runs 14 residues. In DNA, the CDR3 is TGTGCCAGCAGCGTCGACAGCTCTGGAAACACCATATATTTT. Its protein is CASSVDSSGNTIYF.

CDR3 sequence reads: CATTEKTSGDSYNEQFF. Written as DNA, the CDR3 is TGTGCCACCACCGAAAAGACTAGCGGGGATTCCTACAATGAGCAGTTCTTC. The V and J genes are TRBV15 and TRBJ2-1, with TRBD2 matching over 11 bases. This CDR3 region has 17 residues. With V trimmed by 7 bases and J by 1 base, 9 bases remained unmatched. In germline, CDR1 is LNHNV, CDR2 YYDKDF (reference sequence).

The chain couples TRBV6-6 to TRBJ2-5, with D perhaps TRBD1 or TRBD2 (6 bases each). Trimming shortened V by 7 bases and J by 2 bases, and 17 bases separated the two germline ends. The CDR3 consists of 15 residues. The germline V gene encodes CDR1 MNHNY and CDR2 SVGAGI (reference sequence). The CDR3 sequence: CASTYSRRGQETQYF. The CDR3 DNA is TGTGCCAGCACCTACTCTCGGAGGGGGCAAGAGACCCAGTACTTC.

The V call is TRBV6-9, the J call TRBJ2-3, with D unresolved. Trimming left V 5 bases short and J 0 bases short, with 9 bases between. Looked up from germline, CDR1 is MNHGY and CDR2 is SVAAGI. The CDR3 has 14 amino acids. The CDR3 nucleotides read TGTGCCAGCAGTCCCCTGAGCAGCACAGATACGCAGTATTTT. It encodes CASSPLSSTDTQYF.

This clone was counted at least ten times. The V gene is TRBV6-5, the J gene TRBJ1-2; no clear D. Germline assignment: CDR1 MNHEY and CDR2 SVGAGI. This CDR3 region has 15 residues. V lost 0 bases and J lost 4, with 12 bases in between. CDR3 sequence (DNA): TGTGCCAGCAGTTACTCCCCCCTACATAGCTATGGCTACACCTTC. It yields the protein CASSYSPLHSYGYTF.

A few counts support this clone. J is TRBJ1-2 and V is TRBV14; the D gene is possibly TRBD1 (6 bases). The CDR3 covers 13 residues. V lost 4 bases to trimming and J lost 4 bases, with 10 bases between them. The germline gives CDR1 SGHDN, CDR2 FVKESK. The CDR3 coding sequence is TGTGCCAGCAGCCTACAGGGATCCTATGGCTACACCTTC. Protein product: CASSLQGSYGYTF.

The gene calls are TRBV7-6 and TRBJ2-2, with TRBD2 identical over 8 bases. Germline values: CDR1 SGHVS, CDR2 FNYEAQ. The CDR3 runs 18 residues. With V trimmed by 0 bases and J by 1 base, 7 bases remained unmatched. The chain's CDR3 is CASSLAHPSGLNTGELFF. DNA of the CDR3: TGTGCCAGCAGCTTAGCGCACCCTAGCGGGTTGAACACCGGGGAGCTGTTTTTT.

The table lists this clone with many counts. The CDR3 reads CASSSPLSGRGYEQFF. The CDR3 region has the DNA TGTGCCAGCAGCTCCCCGCTAAGCGGGAGGGGGTATGAGCAGTTCTTC. The chain uses TRBV5-4 and TRBJ2-1; 10 bases line up with TRBD2. This CDR3 comprises 16 residues. The germline V gene has CDR1 SGHNT and CDR2 YYREEE (reference sequence). The V segment lost 3 bases and the J segment 8 bases; nucleotides outside the gene matches: 11.

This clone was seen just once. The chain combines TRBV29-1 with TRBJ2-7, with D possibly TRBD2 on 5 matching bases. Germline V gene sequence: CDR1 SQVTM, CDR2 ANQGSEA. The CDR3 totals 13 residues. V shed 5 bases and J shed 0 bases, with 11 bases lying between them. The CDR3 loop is CSVLTTFSYEQYF. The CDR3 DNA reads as TGCAGCGTTCTGACTACTTTCTCCTACGAGCAGTACTTC.

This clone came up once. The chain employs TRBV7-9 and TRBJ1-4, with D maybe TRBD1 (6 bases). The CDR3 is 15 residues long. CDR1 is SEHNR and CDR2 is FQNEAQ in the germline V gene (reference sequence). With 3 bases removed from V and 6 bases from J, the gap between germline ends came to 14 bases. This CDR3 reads CASSLIMAGDEKLFF. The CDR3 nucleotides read TGTGCCAGCAGCTTGATCATGGCAGGGGATGAAAAACTGTTTTTT.

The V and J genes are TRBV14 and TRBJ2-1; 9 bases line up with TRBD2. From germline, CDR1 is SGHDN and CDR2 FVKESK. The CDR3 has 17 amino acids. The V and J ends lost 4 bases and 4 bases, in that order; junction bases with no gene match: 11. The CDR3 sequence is CASSPRGAAGGYNEQFF. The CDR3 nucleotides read TGTGCCAGCAGCCCAAGAGGGGCAGCGGGGGGTTACAATGAGCAGTTCTTC.